Sequencing of this T cell receptor (beta chain) was carried out in a study of regulatory T cells in long-lasting Graves disease. Stated time point: persistent/refractory GD, antithyroid drugs over 5 years with positive TRAb. TCR sequences were obtained from RNA taken from PBMCs. The CDR3 is 12 amino acids. Trimming cost V 11 bases and J 10 bases, with 20 bases left between them. Germline V gene lookup returns CDR1 SNHLY and CDR2 FYNNEI. Researchers made TCR beta libraries by using iRepertoire HTBI primers and running Arm-PCR on CDR3 regions. TCRdb re-analysed the multiplex PCR reads in MiXCR, keeping a single row per CDR3 protein. The table lists about 470,000 distinct CDR3 sequences, around 20% of them singletons.

Specimen: peripheral blood mononuclear cells (PBMCs), collected when the disease was refractory, from a patient treated with antithyroid drugs. This rearrangement joins TRBV2 to TRBJ1-1, with D possibly TRBD1 on 5 matching bases. This sequence was found in a female donor with Graves disease. The CDR3: CAGSVGGGSAFF. Here the CDR3 DNA reads TGTGCCGGCTCGGTGGGGGGAGGTTCAGCTTTCTTT.